This is a list of T cell receptor beta chains from one sample in a study of OX40 agonist ivuxolimab in advanced cancers. Here immunoSEQ multiplex PCR was the method, and the copy in TCRdb shows in-frame clones only, minus some. This sample has some 95,000 clones, with roughly 87% found just once. The sample consisted of CD4+ or CD8+ T cells sorted from blood, taken in a trial of the OX40 agonist ivuxolimab. The receptors here all came from an adult with an advanced solid tumor such as melanoma, head and neck, liver or kidney cancer. The CDR3 runs from the conserved cysteine through the conserved F or W. Fields, in order: V gene, D gene, clone size, J gene, CDR3 DNA, CDR3 protein. A D gene is named only where the DNA matches it firmly. Rows may omit the clone size; those that give it use once, few, many or a size class.

v_gene: TRBV29-1
d_gene: .
abundance: few
j_gene: TRBJ2-7
CDR3nt: TGCAGCGTTGCCGATCCCCCGTACTTC
CDR3aa: CSVADPPYF

v_gene: TRBV7-2
d_gene: .
abundance: .
j_gene: TRBJ1-5
CDR3nt: TGTGCCAGCAGCTTAAAGGTCGGGGGGGGTTCGAGCAATCAGCCCCAGCATTTT
CDR3aa: CASSLKVGGGSSNQPQHF

v_gene: TRBV15
d_gene: .
abundance: once
j_gene: TRBJ1-1
CDR3nt: TGTGCCACCAGCAGAGAGACGTCAAAAGCTTTCTTT
CDR3aa: CATSRETSKAFF

v_gene: TRBV10-1
d_gene: .
abundance: few
j_gene: TRBJ1-2
CDR3nt: TGCGCCAGCAGTGCAGGGTTTGGCTACACCTTC
CDR3aa: CASSAGFGYTF

v_gene: TRBV7-3
d_gene: .
abundance: .
j_gene: TRBJ1-1
CDR3nt: TGTGCCAGCAGCTTAGACGGACATGGAGTCACTGAAGCTTTCTTT
CDR3aa: CASSLDGHGVTEAFF

v_gene: TRBV5-5
d_gene: TRBD1
abundance: .
j_gene: TRBJ2-7
CDR3nt: TGTGCCAGCAGCCAAGACAGGGGCTACGAGCAGTACTTC
CDR3aa: CASSQDRGYEQYF

v_gene: TRBV2
d_gene: TRBD2
abundance: .
j_gene: TRBJ2-5
CDR3nt: TGTGCCAGCAGTGTCCCAGGGAGGGACCTGGGGGAGACCCAGTACTTC
CDR3aa: CASSVPGRDLGETQYF

v_gene: TRBV6-4
d_gene: TRBD2
abundance: .
j_gene: TRBJ2-1
CDR3nt: TGTGCCAGCAGTAGGCGGGGGGGCCGCAATGAGCAGTTCTTC
CDR3aa: CASSRRGGRNEQFF

v_gene: TRBV6-1
d_gene: TRBD1
abundance: .
j_gene: TRBJ2-7
CDR3nt: TGTGCCAGCAGCAGGGGGCCCGCATTGGGCGAGCAGTACTTC
CDR3aa: CASSRGPALGEQYF

v_gene: TRBV5-1
d_gene: TRBD1
abundance: .
j_gene: TRBJ1-2
CDR3nt: TGCGCCAGCAGCTTACGGACAGGGGGCGACTATGGCTACACCTTC
CDR3aa: CASSLRTGGDYGYTF

v_gene: TRBV14
d_gene: TRBD1
abundance: .
j_gene: TRBJ1-5
CDR3nt: TGTGCCAGCAGCCATCGCACAGGGGGGCCCCGGTCGTATCAGCCCCAGCATTTT
CDR3aa: CASSHRTGGPRSYQPQHF

v_gene: TRBV5-1
d_gene: .
abundance: few
j_gene: TRBJ2-2
CDR3nt: TGCGCCAGCAGCTTGGACGGATCGAACACCGGGGAGCTGTTTTTT
CDR3aa: CASSLDGSNTGELFF

v_gene: TRBV5-5
d_gene: .
abundance: .
j_gene: TRBJ2-7
CDR3nt: TGTGCCAGCAGCAACCTCGGAGGGCGTGAGCAGTACTTC
CDR3aa: CASSNLGGREQYF

v_gene: TRBV15
d_gene: .
abundance: few
j_gene: TRBJ1-2
CDR3nt: TGTGCCACCAGCAGAGGGGGGGACGGCGCCCACTATGGCTACACCTTC
CDR3aa: CATSRGGDGAHYGYTF

v_gene: TRBV27
d_gene: .
abundance: .
j_gene: TRBJ2-7
CDR3nt: TGTGCCAGCAGTTTATCAGGTCGCGGGTTAGGGGATAGTGAGCAGTACTTC
CDR3aa: CASSLSGRGLGDSEQYF

v_gene: TRBV7-3
d_gene: TRBD1
abundance: .
j_gene: TRBJ2-7
CDR3nt: TGTGCCAGCAGCGCCCAGGGGGCCTCCTACGAGCAGTACTTC
CDR3aa: CASSAQGASYEQYF